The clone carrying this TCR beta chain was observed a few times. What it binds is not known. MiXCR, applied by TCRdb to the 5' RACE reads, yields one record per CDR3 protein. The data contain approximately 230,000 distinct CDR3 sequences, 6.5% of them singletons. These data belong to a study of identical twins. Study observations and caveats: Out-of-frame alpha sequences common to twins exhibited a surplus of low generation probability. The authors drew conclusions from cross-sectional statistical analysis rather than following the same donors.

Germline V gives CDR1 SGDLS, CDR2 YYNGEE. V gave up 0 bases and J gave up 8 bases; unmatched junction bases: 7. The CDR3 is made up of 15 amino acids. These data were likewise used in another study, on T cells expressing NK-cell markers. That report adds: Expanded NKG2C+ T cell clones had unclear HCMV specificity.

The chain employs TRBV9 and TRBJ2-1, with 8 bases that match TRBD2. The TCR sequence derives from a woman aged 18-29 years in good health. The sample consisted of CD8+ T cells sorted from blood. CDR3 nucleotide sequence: TGTGCCAGCAGCGTAGCCAGCGGGGGCTGGGATGAGCAGTTCTTC. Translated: CASSVASGGWDEQFF. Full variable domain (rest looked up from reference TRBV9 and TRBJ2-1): DSGVTQTPKHLITATGQRVTLRCSPRSGDLSVYWYQQSLDQGLQFLIQYYNGEERAKGNILERFSAQQFPDLHSELNLSSLELGDSALYFCASSVASGGWDEQFFGPGTRLTVL.